This record concerns one TCR beta chain sequence. The sample belongs to a study of T cell responses to AZD1222 COVID-19 vaccine. The table came from immunoSEQ multiplex PCR; TCRdb's copy has only in-frame clones and leaves some out. The sample has 100,000 to 150,000 clones, 75% to 90% seen once; the top ten hold approximately 4.7%. The V gene's germline CDR1 is SGHAT and CDR2 FQNNGV. The CDR3 sequence is 15 residues long. Trimming pared 2 bases from V and 5 bases from J, leaving 13 bases between. The analysis combined second doses at about 4 or about 12 weeks. The clonotype originates from an adult who received the AZD1222 COVID-19 vaccine. This chain links TRBV11-2 with TRBJ2-1, with D tentatively TRBD1 (6 bases). The sequencing here drew on peripheral blood, taken 28 days after the second AZD1222 dose. The CDR3 region is CASSLSGGLHNEQFF. The CDR3 coding sequence is TGTGCCAGCAGCTTATCTGGGGGCCTCCACAATGAGCAGTTCTTC.